A selection of T cell receptor beta chains follows, all from one sample in a study of OX40 agonist ivuxolimab in advanced cancers. Data came from immunoSEQ multiplex PCR; TCRdb stores just in-frame clones and leaves some out. Here the sample spans tens of thousands of clones, 88% being singletons. The material was CD4+ or CD8+ T cells sorted from blood, obtained in a trial of the OX40 agonist ivuxolimab. The receptor set was obtained from an adult with an advanced solid tumor such as melanoma, head and neck, liver or kidney cancer. The CDR3 runs from the conserved cysteine through the conserved F or W. The D gene is left open where the match is weak. Expanded clones get a size class; other rows say once, few or many, or leave the size out.

>TRBV27|TRBD2|TRBJ2-3|.
TGTGCCAGCAGTTTACTAGCGGGGGACCGGGGAGATACGCAGTATTTT
CASSLLAGDRGDTQYF
>TRBV27|.|TRBJ2-3|medium-sized
TGTGCCATTCTGGCTCCTTCTGGTACGCAGTATTTT
CAILAPSGTQYF
>TRBV27|.|TRBJ2-5|few
TGTGCCAGCAGTCATCTGGAAGAGGAGACCCAGTACTTC
CASSHLEEETQYF
>TRBV4-3|.|TRBJ2-1|.
TGCGCCAGCAGCCCCCACGGGCTTGAGGCCTACAATGAGCAGTTCTTC
CASSPHGLEAYNEQFF
>TRBV6-5|TRBD1|TRBJ1-5|.
TGTGCCAGCAGTGCAGGGGGCAGTCAGCCCCAGCATTTT
CASSAGGSQPQHF
>TRBV9|TRBD1|TRBJ2-3|.
TGTGCCAGCAGCGTGGCAGGGGGCAGGGTTAGAGATACGCAGTATTTT
CASSVAGGRVRDTQYF
>TRBV19|.|TRBJ1-1|.
TGTGCCAGTGGATACCAGGGTGACACTGAAGCTTTCTTT
CASGYQGDTEAFF
>TRBV27|.|TRBJ2-3|.
TGTGCCAGCAGTATCCGGAGGGATGGGGGAGATACGCAGTATTTT
CASSIRRDGGDTQYF
>TRBV9|.|TRBJ1-4|.
TGTGCCAGCAGCCCCCGGACAACTAATGAAAAACTGTTTTTT
CASSPRTTNEKLFF
>TRBV15|TRBD2|TRBJ2-2|.
TGTGCCACCAGCAGAGACAAGGAGACTAGCATGTTCCGGGAGCTGTTTTTT
CATSRDKETSMFRELFF
>TRBV2|.|TRBJ1-2|.
TGTGCCAGCAGTGAACTAGGGGCGCAGAGGTATGGCTACACCTTC
CASSELGAQRYGYTF
>TRBV7-8|.|TRBJ2-5|once
TGTGCCAGCAGCTTAAGAATATCGGGAGCCTACATGGCCCAGTACTTC
CASSLRISGAYMAQYF
>TRBV7-6|TRBD2|TRBJ2-3|few
TGTGCCAGCAGCTCCGGGACTAGGACAGATACGCAGTATTTT
CASSSGTRTDTQYF
>TRBV13|.|TRBJ2-7|.
TGTGCCAGCAGCTTAACGAGTCCTGAGGGCGAGCAGTACTTC
CASSLTSPEGEQYF
>TRBV14|.|TRBJ1-2|.
TGTGCCAGCAGCCAAGATACAGCTAACTATGGCTACACCTTC
CASSQDTANYGYTF
>TRBV5-6|.|TRBJ2-7|.
TGTGCCAGCAGCTTTAGGTATCTCCACGAGCAGTACTTC
CASSFRYLHEQYF
>TRBV5-1|TRBD1|TRBJ1-4|.
TGCGCCAGCAGCTCAGCCCAGACAGGGGCCGATGAAAAACTGTTTTTT
CASSSAQTGADEKLFF
>TRBV27|.|TRBJ1-1|.
TGTGCCAGCAGTATCGGGGACACTGAAGCTTTCTTT
CASSIGDTEAFF
>TRBV27|TRBD1|TRBJ1-2|.
TGTGCCACCCGAGGGGGCCATGGCTACACCTTC
CATRGGHGYTF
>TRBV4-3|TRBD1|TRBJ2-7|.
TGCGCCAGCAGCCAAGATAGTTGGACAGGGGAGCAGTACTTC
CASSQDSWTGEQYF
>TRBV9|TRBD1|TRBJ1-1|.
TGTGCCAGCAGCGTACGAAGGGGGCTCAACATGAACACTGAAGCTTTCTTT
CASSVRRGLNMNTEAFF
>TRBV6-7|.|TRBJ2-5|.
TGTGCCAGCGGTTACTGGAGTCAGGCCCAAGAGACCCAGTACTTC
CASGYWSQAQETQYF
>TRBV6-1|.|TRBJ1-2|.
TGTGCCAGCAGTGTGGGATCCAGGAACACCTTC
CASSVGSRNTF
>TRBV7-9|.|TRBJ2-3|.
TGTGCCAGCAGCCAGGACGCAGATACGCAGTATTTT
CASSQDADTQYF
>TRBV5-4|TRBD2|TRBJ2-5|.
TGTGCCAGCAGCCCGGGAGGGGCACTAGCGGGGGGATCTGGAGAGACCCAGTACTTC
CASSPGGALAGGSGETQYF
>TRBV6-5|.|TRBJ2-7|once
TGTGCCAGCAGTTCGGGGCCAATTTACGAGCAGTACTTC
CASSSGPIYEQYF
>TRBV7-3|.|TRBJ2-2|.
TGTGCCAGCAGCTTCTCACCAACCAGGGCCAACACCGGGGAGCTGTTTTTT
CASSFSPTRANTGELFF
>TRBV5-8|.|TRBJ1-2|.
TGTGCCAGCAGCTTGTTCGGCCGGATAACCACTAACTATGGCTACACCTTC
CASSLFGRITTNYGYTF
>TRBV6-1|.|TRBJ1-5|.
TGTGCCAGCAGTGTCTGGGACGGGACCAGCAATCAGCCCCAGCATTTT
CASSVWDGTSNQPQHF
>TRBV4-3|.|TRBJ2-3|.
TGCGCCAGCAGCCATGACAGCTTGCGCACAGATACGCAGTATTTT
CASSHDSLRTDTQYF
>TRBV6-5|.|TRBJ2-3|.
TGTGCCAGCAGTTACGGGGCGGGGATCACAGATACGCAGTATTTT
CASSYGAGITDTQYF
>TRBV28|TRBD2|TRBJ2-7|.
TGTGCCAGCAGTCGGGAGGCCTTCTACGAGCAGTACTTC
CASSREAFYEQYF